These 20 T cell receptor beta chains were sequenced from one sample in a study of radiation and T cells in renal cell carcinoma (dated by TCRdb to about 2020). The time point label for this specimen denotes: baseline pretreatment blood. The treatment or condition label here, explained by the study, means: 15 Gy SBRT to primary tumor, nephrectomy 4 weeks later. The library was prepared using the immunoSEQ multiplex PCR assay. In TCRdb, the immuneACCESS table is reduced to in-frame sequences with V and J assigned. These tables do not hold every clone; where another copy was compared, an unresolved V gene accounts for under half, and the others remain unexplained. The sample yields some 100,000 clones; 82% were counted once. The ten largest clones take up around 6.3% of the sample. The specimen comprised blood, sampled from a patient whose treatment included radiotherapy and nephrectomy. The receptors come from a man between 60 and 70 years old with renal cell carcinoma.

The rearrangement uses TRBV6-4 and TRBJ1-3; D is unclear. Germline values: CDR1 MRHNA, CDR2 SNTAGT. The CDR3 is made up of 13 amino acids. Trimming left V 3 bases short and J 4 bases short, with 7 bases between. CDR3 sequence (DNA): TGTGCCAGCAGTGAGGTGGCCGGAAACACCATATATTTT. Encoded protein: CASSEVAGNTIYF.

V is TRBV5-4 and J is TRBJ2-1; 8 bases fit TRBD1. Germline V gene sequence: CDR1 SGHNT, CDR2 YYREEE (reference sequence). The length of the CDR3 is 13 residues. Germline trimming cut 7 bases from V and 9 bases from J; bases unmatched to any gene: 9. CDR3 in amino acids: CASRGRQGAEQFF. The CDR3 nucleotides read TGTGCCAGCCGGGGTCGGCAGGGGGCTGAGCAGTTCTTC. Supplemented by reference TRBV5-4 and TRBJ2-1, the full variable domain reads ETGVTQSPTHLIKTRGQQVTLRCSSQSGHNTVSWYQQALGQGPQFIFQYYREEENGRGNFPPRFSGLQFPNYSSELNVNALELDDSALYLCASRGRQGAEQFFGPGTRLTVL.

V usage is TRBV7-2 and J usage is TRBJ1-1; the D gene is possibly TRBD1 (6 bases). V gave up 3 bases and J gave up 4 bases, with 12 bases separating them. From germline, CDR1 is SGHTA and CDR2 FQGNSA. The CDR3 contains 14 residues. CDR3 in amino acids: CASSFGLGGTEAFF. The CDR3, as DNA: TGTGCCAGCAGCTTCGGACTAGGGGGCACTGAAGCTTTCTTT.

This chain connects TRBV28 to TRBJ2-1; the D gene is possibly TRBD1 (7 bases). The V end was cut by 11 bases, the J end by 3 bases, with 17 bases between. The germline V gene encodes CDR1 MDHEN and CDR2 SYDVKM. The CDR3 totals 14 residues. The CDR3 reads CAPQGGGRYNEQFF. The CDR3 region has the DNA TGTGCCCCGCAGGGGGGAGGCCGCTACAATGAGCAGTTCTTC.

The chain links TRBV2 to TRBJ1-4; D remains unclear. Germline CDR1 and CDR2: SNHLY and FYNNEI. The CDR3 is 16 amino acids. V dropped 5 bases and J dropped 0 bases, with 13 bases sitting between them. The CDR3 nucleotides are TGTGCCAGCAGTCCTGGACCGCTGGCAACTAATGAAAAACTGTTTTTT. It codes for CASSPGPLATNEKLFF.

The chain is built from TRBV5-1 and TRBJ2-2, with TRBD2 matching over 9 bases. The germline V gene encodes CDR1 SGHRS and CDR2 YFSETQ. Germline trimming cut 7 bases from V and 8 bases from J; bases unmatched to any gene: 6. The CDR3 covers 13 residues. The CDR3 DNA follows: TGCGCCAGCGGGGTAGCGGGAGCTGGGGAGCTGTTTTTT. Its protein product is CASGVAGAGELFF.

The rearrangement uses TRBV18 and TRBJ2-1; 9 bases match TRBD2. Per the germline V gene, CDR1 is KGHSH and CDR2 is LQKENI. With 2 bases clipped from V and 8 bases from J, the junction kept 10 bases outside the gene matches. The CDR3 length is 16 residues. The CDR3: CASSPGIRVAGDEQFF. DNA for the CDR3: TGTGCCAGCTCACCAGGTATTCGAGTAGCGGGAGATGAGCAGTTCTTC.

The rearrangement joins TRBV6-1 to TRBJ2-3; no clear D. The CDR3 has 14 residues. V lost 2 bases to trimming and J lost 1 base, with 7 bases between them. Germline values: CDR1 MNHNS, CDR2 SASEGT. The CDR3: CASSEHPGTDTQYF. The CDR3 coding sequence is TGTGCCAGCAGTGAACACCCGGGCACAGATACGCAGTATTTT.

The chain is built from TRBV7-2 and TRBJ2-2, with D hard to call. V shed 1 base and J shed 2 bases, with 8 bases lying between them. The CDR3 contains 15 residues. Germline CDR1 SGHTA, CDR2 FQGNSA. The CDR3 DNA reads as TGTGCCAGCAGCTTAGTTTCATTTAACACCGGGGAGCTGTTTTTT. As protein: CASSLVSFNTGELFF.

This clone has just one count. V usage is TRBV28 and J usage is TRBJ2-7, with 8 nucleotides matching TRBD1. This CDR3 is 13 amino acids long. Trimming cost V 6 bases and J 6 bases; bases outside gene matches: 7. CDR1 is MDHEN and CDR2 is SYDVKM in the germline V gene. CDR3 bases: TGTGCCAGCAGCTTCACACAGGGGGGCGAGCAGTACTTC. Amino acids: CASSFTQGGEQYF.

The rearrangement links TRBV4-1 to TRBJ2-1; 11 nucleotides line up with TRBD2. The CDR3 sequence is 17 residues long. Germline assignment: CDR1 MGHRA and CDR2 YSYEKL. V dropped 0 bases and J dropped 5; count of bases not matched to a gene: 6. In DNA form, the CDR3 reads TGCGCCAGCAGCCAAGATGGCGCGACTAGCGGGAACAATGAGCAGTTCTTC. Residues: CASSQDGATSGNNEQFF.

J is TRBJ2-7 and V is TRBV5-6; the D call may be TRBD1 or TRBD2 (5 bases each). The length of the CDR3 is 15 residues. From germline, CDR1 is SGHDT and CDR2 YYEEEE. Trimming stripped 4 bases from V and 3 bases from J, with 17 bases between. CDR3 coding DNA: TGTGCCAGCAGCCCACCCCGGGACGGCAACTACGAGCAGTACTTC. As protein: CASSPPRDGNYEQYF.

The chain couples TRBV4-2 to TRBJ2-7, with D perhaps TRBD2 (6 bases). In germline, CDR1 is LGHNA, CDR2 YNFKEQ. The CDR3 length is 14 residues. Between the trimmed V and J ends, which lost 1 base and 6 bases, there was a span of 13 bases. As DNA, the CDR3 is TGTGCCAGCAGCCAAGGGTGGCAGGGAGGCGAGCAGTACTTC. Protein: CASSQGWQGGEQYF.

Only a few counts were recorded for this clone. This chain links TRBV28 with TRBJ2-3; D is perhaps TRBD1 or TRBD2 (5 bases each). The CDR3 totals 16 residues. Trimming removed 6 bases at V and 4 bases at J, with 20 bases between. Germline loops: CDR1 MDHEN, CDR2 SYDVKM. CDR3 nucleotide sequence: TGTGCCAGCAGGCACGGGACGGACCTTAGCGCAGATACGCAGTATTTT. Amino acid sequence: CASRHGTDLSADTQYF.

The chain has TRBV5-3 and TRBJ2-1, with 12 bases identical to TRBD2. TRBV5-3 counts as an open reading frame of uncertain function. The trim removed 5 bases at V and 6 bases at J, leaving 12 bases unmatched. CDR3 length equals 17 residues. CDR3 protein: CARRPQTSGRKFNEQFF. CDR3 DNA: TGTGCCAGAAGACCCCAGACTAGCGGGAGAAAATTCAATGAGCAGTTCTTC.

The sample holds one count of this clone. CDR3 protein: CSAEGQAPYEQYF. The CDR3 DNA sequence: TGCAGCGCAGAGGGGCAGGCCCCCTACGAGCAGTACTTC. The rearrangement joins TRBV29-1 to TRBJ2-7; perhaps D is TRBD1 or TRBD2 (5 bases each). Germline V gives CDR1 SQVTM, CDR2 ANQGSEA. The CDR3 runs 13 residues. Trimming stripped 7 bases from V and 2 bases from J, with 15 bases between.

The rearrangement joins TRBV6-6 to TRBJ2-2; no clear D. V lost 7 bases and J lost 1, with 10 bases in between. The germline gives CDR1 MNHNY, CDR2 SVGAGI (reference sequence). This CDR3 comprises 14 residues. The CDR3: CASIPSKNTGELFF. CDR3 in DNA: TGTGCCAGCATCCCGAGCAAGAACACCGGGGAGCTGTTTTTT.

The chain carries TRBV10-3 and TRBJ2-6; 8 nucleotides align to TRBD2. The CDR3 runs to 17 residues. Germline CDR1 is ENHRY and CDR2 is SYGVKD. Trimming at V came to 8 bases and at J to 3 bases, leaving 12 bases not matched to a gene. The DNA of the CDR3 is TGTGCCATCTCAAGCGGGAGTGAGTATTTTGGGGCCAACGTCCTGACTTTC. Translating it yields CAISSGSEYFGANVLTF.

This clone is medium-sized (0.01 to 0.1%) within its sample. This chain joins TRBV28 and TRBJ2-7; TRBD1 matches 9 bases. Germline V gene sequence: CDR1 MDHEN, CDR2 SYDVKM. The CDR3 is 14 amino acids. With 1 base clipped from V and 10 bases from J, the junction kept 8 bases outside the gene matches. CDR3 sequence: CASSLSGQGNQQYF. CDR3 DNA: TGTGCCAGCAGTTTATCGGGACAGGGTAACCAACAGTACTTC.

The rearrangement links TRBV5-1 to TRBJ2-5; no firm D call. Germline values: CDR1 SGHRS, CDR2 YFSETQ. The V end was cut by 4 bases, the J end by 4 bases, with 14 bases between. The CDR3 loop spans 14 amino acids. As DNA, the CDR3 is TGCGCCAGCAGCCACCGGGCCTCGGCAGAGACCCAGTACTTC. As protein: CASSHRASAETQYF.